This T cell receptor beta chain stems from a study of monozygotic twins with inflammatory bowel disease. Study results and limitations: Compared with healthy twins, IBD patients shared fewer clonotypes with others, especially with disease activity.

Blood, roughly 2.7 ml, was drawn per donor. Molecular identifiers with 6-nucleotide sample barcodes were added during cDNA synthesis via template switching. TCRdb re-called the 5' RACE reads and gives one entry per CDR3 protein, without DNA. The specimen's table records around 380,000 distinct CDR3 sequences. Note on this clonotype: Its target is unknown.

The CDR3 has 11 residues. CDR1 and CDR2 from the germline V gene are SNHLY and FYNNEI. Sequencing was done on a sample of blood. The source is a human donor with ulcerative colitis or Crohn's disease, or a healthy co-twin of an affected twin (not recorded which). The chain combines TRBV2 with TRBJ2-5; TCRdb returns TRBD1, unconfirmable since there is no DNA. CDR3 in amino acids: CASTGRETQYF.